This T cell receptor beta chain was captured in a study of blood T cell repertoires in COVID-19 (dated by TCRdb to the early 2020s). Regarding the study in general: Samples covering the acute and convalescent phases of COVID-19 were provided by collaborators in the United States, Italy and Spain. The material from the prospective study consisted of cDNA or gDNA derived from T cells, B-cell-depleted T cells, or PBMCs. Subjects who had been exposed to COVID-19, were actively infected with it, or had recovered from it provided the deeply sampled blood TCRbeta repertoires that made up the dataset. The repertoires were made available in a free public database intended to serve as a resource for research on the immune response to SARS-CoV-2. Samples were obtained from the ongoing ImmuneRACE study (first 160 participants) and from roughly 1,300 subjects provided by 6 global collaborators. A de-identified subject ID, COVID-19 status, age in years and sex were almost always included in the sample metadata. Where available, HLA class I and class II types were taken from metadata supplied by the sample provider and were not determined by assay-based typing.

TCRbeta CDR3 regions were amplified from genomic DNA using the immunoSEQ Assay, a bias-controlled multiplex PCR. As for the original processing: Nucleated cell counts per sample were estimated from amplification of reference gene primers within the assay. To quantify the absolute abundance of each unique TCRbeta CDR3 rearrangement, sequence reads were collapsed and filtered. For each sample, productive Simpson clonality was calculated as the square root of Simpson's diversity index across productive rearrangements. This immuneACCESS table, as held by TCRdb, lists in-frame sequences with V and J called but not all clones. Of the missing ones, under half trace to an unresolved V gene in checked studies; the others have no known cause. Clone size and V and J calls were adopted from that table, with D and trimming inferred from the DNA. The sample profile shows a few hundred thousand clones; approximately 92% of them were found once. The ten biggest clones cover 2.6% of the sample.

The V end loses 3 bases and the J end loses 5 bases, and a stretch of 8 bases separates them. CDR1 is given as DFQATT and CDR2 as SNEGSKA, both from the germline V gene (reference sequence). From its cysteine to its phenylalanine, the CDR3 spans 12 amino acids. Only the CDR3 portion is preserved as DNA: 36 bases, with reading frame beginning at the first base. Study-wide findings and limitations: The amount of clinical and demographic metadata varied by source and participant and was provided uncurated.

In Seattle, one collaborating source enrolled patients while the infection was active and tracked those patients longitudinally over the course of disease. Each collaborating institution followed its own protocols to collect whole blood in K2EDTA tubes. For TCRbeta analysis, collaborators shipped samples in one of three forms: frozen whole blood, isolated PBMCs, or DNA extracted from either of those sample types. About this clone itself: Its binding antigen is unknown. The sample holds no much larger clone one base away, and base qualities are not on file.

The sample was peripheral blood. This TCR derives from a person aged 18 to 30 with COVID-19, enrolled during active disease. The sequence joins TRBV20-1 to TRBJ1-5, with the D gene too uncertain to name. In nucleotides, the sequence is TGCAGTGCTAGTGCGGGAGATCAGCCCCAGCATTTT. It is translated as CSASAGDQPQHF.